This TCR beta chain was recorded in a study of blood T cell repertoires in COVID-19. Study-level background: T cells, B-cell-depleted T cells, or PBMCs supplied cDNA or gDNA.

Turning to this clone: This sample also contains other DNA sequences that code for the same CDR3.

In the study's own analysis: Reference gene primer amplification in the assay estimated nucleated cell counts. Generated by immunoSEQ multiplex PCR, the TCRdb table keeps only in-frame clones and is missing some. The DNA gave D and trimming, while V, J and clone size come from that table. The data contain a few hundred thousand clones, roughly nine tenths of them seen just once; the ten biggest clones take up about 9.8%. Germline assignment: CDR1 SGHTA and CDR2 FQGNSA. Trimming shortened V by 5 bases and J by 3 bases, and 5 bases separated the two germline ends. The CDR3 extends over 11 amino acids. This clonotype was sampled from a middle-aged man who had recovered from COVID-19. The sample taken for sequencing was peripheral blood. The chain has TRBV7-2 and TRBJ2-7; D is unresolved. The CDR3 DNA sequence: TGTGCCAGCAGCCCCCTCTACGAGCAGTACTTC. Protein sequence: CASSPLYEQYF.